This T cell receptor beta chain is drawn from a study of blood T cell repertoires in COVID-19. Turning to the study itself: Whether acute or convalescent, the COVID-19 samples came from the United States, Italy and Spain. PBMCs, B-cell-depleted T cells, or T cells provided the cDNA or gDNA that made up the material.

Ages ranged from roughly 18 to 100 years, with residence in about two dozen US areas. Participants' own reports of clinical history determined their cohort assignment. Trimming removed 4 bases from V and 1 base from J, with 16 bases in between. Germline V gene data show CDR1 as SGDLS and CDR2 as YYNGEE. CDR3 length: 16 residues. Clones were sequenced by immunoSEQ multiplex PCR, and TCRdb holds only the in-frame ones, with some missing. The sample records 200,000 to 300,000 clones, roughly 83% being singletons. Input material: PBMCs or T cells enriched from blood (not recorded which). The origin of this receptor is a woman aged 50 to 65 who had recovered from COVID-19. The chain couples TRBV9 to TRBJ2-3; a weak D match, TRBD1 (5 bases). CDR3 DNA sequence: TGTGCCAGCAGCCCCCTATCCCCGACAGGCACAGATACGCAGTATTTT. This sequence encodes CASSPLSPTGTDTQYF.